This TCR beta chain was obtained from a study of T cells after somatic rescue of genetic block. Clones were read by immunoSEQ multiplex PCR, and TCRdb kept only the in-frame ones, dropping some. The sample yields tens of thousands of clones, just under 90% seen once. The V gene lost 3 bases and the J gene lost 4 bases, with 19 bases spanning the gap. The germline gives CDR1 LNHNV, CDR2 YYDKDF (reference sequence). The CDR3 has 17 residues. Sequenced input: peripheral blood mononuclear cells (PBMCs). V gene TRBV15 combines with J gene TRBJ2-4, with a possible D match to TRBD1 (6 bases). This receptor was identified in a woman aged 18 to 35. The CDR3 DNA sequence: TGTGCCACCAGCAGGCCCCTAGGACAGAGCCAGAAAAACATTCAGTACTTC. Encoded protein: CATSRPLGQSQKNIQYF.